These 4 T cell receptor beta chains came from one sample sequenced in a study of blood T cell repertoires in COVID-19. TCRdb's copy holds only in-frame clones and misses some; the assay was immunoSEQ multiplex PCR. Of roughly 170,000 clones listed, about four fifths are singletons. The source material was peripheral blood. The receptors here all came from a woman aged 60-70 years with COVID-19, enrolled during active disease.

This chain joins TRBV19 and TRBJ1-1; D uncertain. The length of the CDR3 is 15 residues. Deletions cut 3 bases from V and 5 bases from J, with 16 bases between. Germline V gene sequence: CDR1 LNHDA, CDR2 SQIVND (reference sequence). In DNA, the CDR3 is TGTGCCAGTAGTATGGAGAAGTTTAGTATAACTGAAGCTTTCTTT. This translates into CASSMEKFSITEAFF.

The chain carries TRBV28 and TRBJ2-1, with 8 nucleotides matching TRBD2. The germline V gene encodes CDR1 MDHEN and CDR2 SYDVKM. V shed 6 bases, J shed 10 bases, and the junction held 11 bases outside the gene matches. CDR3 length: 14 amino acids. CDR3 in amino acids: CASRLPSGSVEQFF. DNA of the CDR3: TGTGCCAGCAGATTACCCAGCGGGAGCGTCGAGCAGTTCTTC.

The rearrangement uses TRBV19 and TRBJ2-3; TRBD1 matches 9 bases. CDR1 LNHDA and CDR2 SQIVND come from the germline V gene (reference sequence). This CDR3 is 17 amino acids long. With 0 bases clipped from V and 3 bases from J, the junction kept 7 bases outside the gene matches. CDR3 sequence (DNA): TGTGCCAGTAGTATAGATCTTCCGGGACAGGGAACAGATACGCAGTATTTT. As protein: CASSIDLPGQGTDTQYF.

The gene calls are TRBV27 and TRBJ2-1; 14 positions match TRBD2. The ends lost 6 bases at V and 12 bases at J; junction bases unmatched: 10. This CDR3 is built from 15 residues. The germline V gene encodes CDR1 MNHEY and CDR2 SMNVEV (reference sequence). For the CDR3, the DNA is TGTGCCAGCAGCAATGGGGCGGGGACTAGCGGGAGGCAGTTCTTC. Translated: CASSNGAGTSGRQFF.